Below, one TCR beta chain is given with its context. This sample is part of a study of tumor-infiltrating lymphocytes in oesophageal squamous cell carcinoma. A single record per CDR3 protein comes from TCRdb applying MiXCR to the PCR reads. Among some 18,000 distinct CDR3 sequences, around two fifths were seen once, and the ten largest hold around a sixth. The sequenced sample was normal esophageal tissue next to the tumor. This receptor was obtained from a female donor with esophageal squamous cell carcinoma.

CDR3 sequence: CASSYSILGTGALQLGNEQFF. DNA of the CDR3: TGTGCCAGCAGTTACTCGATACTAGGGACAGGGGCTCTACAGTTGGGCAATGAGCAGTTCTTC. The J gene is TRBJ2-1, the V gene TRBV6-6, with 10 bases lining up with TRBD1. The junction had 20 bases not matched to a gene; V was cut back by 0 bases and J by 6 bases. CDR1 MNHNY and CDR2 SVGAGI come from the germline V gene (reference sequence). The CDR3 extends over 21 amino acids.